This T cell receptor beta chain came from a study of regulatory T cells in long-lasting Graves disease. This clonotype was observed many times. Assembly of TCR beta libraries relied on iRepertoire HTBI primers together with Arm-PCR of CDR3 regions. Via MiXCR, TCRdb re-called the multiplex PCR reads, giving one row per CDR3 protein. This repertoire shows 410,000 or so distinct CDR3 sequences, about 15% found once; its top ten account for around 15%. The sample's time point: newly diagnosed GD, antithyroid drugs for less than 3 months. PBMC RNA was the source of the TCR library. This same sample was also part of a study on T cells in Graves' hyperthyroidism and ophthalmopathy.

This specimen consisted of peripheral blood mononuclear cells (PBMCs), obtained at new diagnosis, from a patient treated with antithyroid drugs. The sequence was obtained from a woman younger than 45 with Graves disease.

The CDR3 DNA follows: TGTGCCAGTAGTACAAGCACTAGCACAGATACGCAGTATTTT. This gives the protein CASSTSTSTDTQYF. The rearrangement uses TRBV19 and TRBJ2-3; D unclear. V dropped 4 bases and J dropped 0 bases, with 8 bases sitting between them. This CDR3 spans 14 amino acids. CDR1 and CDR2 (germline): LNHDA, SQIVND (reference sequence).